The 14 T cell receptor beta chains listed next were all sequenced from one sample in a study of cytomegalovirus exposure and HLA in healthy donors. Method: immunoSEQ multiplex PCR; TCRdb's copy keeps in-frame clones and lacks some. The data contain about 98,000 clones, around nine tenths of them singletons. Sequencing was carried out using PBMCs. The origin of the receptors is a woman aged 25 to 39 in good health and CMV-seronegative.

The rearrangement links TRBV27 to TRBJ2-2, with 9 bases aligning to TRBD1. The V gene's germline CDR1 is MNHEY and CDR2 SMNVEV (reference sequence). The CDR3 has 14 amino acids. V lost 8 bases and J lost 3; bases outside the gene matches: 4. The CDR3 nucleotides read TGTGCCAGCTCGCACAGGGGGCACACCGGGGAGCTGTTTTTT. It encodes CASSHRGHTGELFF.

The count of this clone is one. CDR3 protein: CASSVGNTYGYTF. CDR3 bases: TGTGCCAGCAGCGTAGGAAACACCTATGGCTACACCTTC. This chain links TRBV9 with TRBJ1-2; no definite D call. Trimming removed 0 bases at V and 4 bases at J, with 7 bases between. The CDR3 consists of 13 residues. In germline, CDR1 is SGDLS, CDR2 YYNGEE.

This chain links TRBV15 with TRBJ2-7, with D tentatively TRBD2 (5 bases). The CDR3 is 16 residues long. The ends were cut back, 5 bases at V and 3 bases at J, with 20 bases in the middle. The germline V gene has CDR1 LNHNV and CDR2 YYDKDF (reference sequence). The CDR3 reads CATSQRTPPSLYEQYF. For the CDR3, the DNA is TGTGCCACCAGCCAGCGGACCCCTCCCAGTCTCTACGAGCAGTACTTC.

This chain joins TRBV19 and TRBJ2-3; D possibly corresponds to TRBD2 (6 bases). Germline CDR1 reads LNHDA; CDR2 reads SQIVND (reference sequence). Trimming cost V 5 bases and J 0 bases, with 15 bases left between them. This CDR3 comprises 16 residues. The CDR3 DNA follows: TGTGCCAGTAGTTTCCAGACGGAGGGTAGCACAGATACGCAGTATTTT. This sequence encodes CASSFQTEGSTDTQYF.

This clone was detected once. The J gene is TRBJ1-1, the V gene TRBV4-1; TRBD1 is a possible D gene (6 bases). Germline V CDR1 and CDR2: MGHRA, YSYEKL. Trimming pared 3 bases from V and 5 bases from J, leaving 19 bases between. This CDR3 is built from 16 residues. CDR3 nucleotides: TGCGCCAGCAGCCAGGCGTTCACAGGGTTAGGGACTGAAGCTTTCTTT. Translating gives CASSQAFTGLGTEAFF.

This clone was found once. The chain links TRBV7-9 to TRBJ2-1; D uncertain. Germline-derived CDR1 and CDR2 are SEHNR and FQNEAQ (reference sequence). The CDR3 runs 15 residues. Between the trimmed V and J ends, which lost 2 bases and 3 bases, there was a span of 11 bases. The CDR3 sequence is CASSLSRPSYNEQFF. DNA of the CDR3: TGTGCCAGCAGCTTATCGAGGCCCAGCTACAATGAGCAGTTCTTC.

The DNA of the CDR3 is TGCGCCAGCAGCCCCGGGTGGGGGGTTCTTAACTATGGCTACACCTTC. This gives the protein CASSPGWGVLNYGYTF. The chain employs TRBV5-1 and TRBJ1-2; maybe TRBD1 (5 bases). The germline V gene has CDR1 SGHRS and CDR2 YFSETQ. The CDR3 consists of 16 residues. Trimming stripped 4 bases from V and 1 base from J, with 17 bases between. The full variable domain, in which reference TRBV5-1 and TRBJ1-2 provide the parts outside the CDR3, is KAGVTQTPRYLIKTRGQQVTLSCSPISGHRSVSWYQQTPGQGLQFLFEYFSETQRNKGNFPGRFSGRQFSNSRSEMNVSTLELGDSALYLCASSPGWGVLNYGYTFGSGTRLTVV.

In DNA, the CDR3 is TGTGCCAGCAGCTTCCGGGGGGTGGGAGAAAAACTGTTTTTT. Its translation is CASSFRGVGEKLFF. This chain uses TRBV7-2 with TRBJ1-4; TRBD1 might be the D (5 bases). Germline V gene sequence: CDR1 SGHTA, CDR2 FQGNSA. Trimming left V 3 bases short and J 8 bases short, with 13 bases between. The CDR3 totals 14 residues.

The chain uses TRBV7-6 and TRBJ2-2; a possible D gene is TRBD1 (6 bases). The germline V gene has CDR1 SGHVS and CDR2 FNYEAQ. Between the trimmed V and J ends, which lost 1 base and 3 bases, there was a span of 6 bases. CDR3 length: 14 residues. The CDR3 DNA sequence: TGTGCCAGCAGCTTAGGGGGGCACACCGGGGAGCTGTTTTTT. As protein: CASSLGGHTGELFF.

The V call is TRBV28, the J call TRBJ2-5; tentative D call: TRBD1 (6 bases). The CDR3 spans 13 residues. Trimming removed 7 bases from V and 0 bases from J, with 9 bases in between. The V gene's germline CDR1 is MDHEN and CDR2 SYDVKM. The CDR3 loop is CASTGQYQETQYF. CDR3 sequence (DNA): TGTGCCAGCACCGGACAGTACCAAGAGACCCAGTACTTC.

The chain uses TRBV6-1 and TRBJ2-3, with D perhaps matching TRBD2 (5 bases). Germline loops: CDR1 MNHNS, CDR2 SASEGT. This CDR3 has 14 amino acids. The V end lost 6 bases, the J end lost 0 bases, and 10 bases lay between the germline ends. The CDR3: CASRREWSTDTQYF. The DNA of the CDR3 is TGTGCCAGCAGGAGGGAGTGGAGCACAGATACGCAGTATTTT.

The V call is TRBV6-1, the J call TRBJ2-7, with D possibly matching TRBD1 (6 bases). The CDR3 is made up of 15 amino acids. The germline V and J ends were trimmed by 5 bases and 6 bases, with 20 bases remaining between them. Germline-derived CDR1 and CDR2 are MNHNS and SASEGT. The CDR3 DNA sequence: TGTGCCAGCAGTTCCGGGACATTTGTAAGCCTCGAGCAGTACTTC. Translation: CASSSGTFVSLEQYF.

The CDR3 is CASSTPRGYRAELGAFF. The DNA for the CDR3 is TGTGCCAGCAGCACCCCCAGAGGGTACAGGGCAGAATTGGGAGCTTTCTTT. The chain has TRBV21-1 and TRBJ1-1; TRBD1 is the table's D call and was not checked against the DNA. TRBV21-1 is a pseudogene segment. The CDR3 runs 17 residues.

J is TRBJ2-1 and V is TRBV28; D gene uncertain. The CDR3 has 14 amino acids. Germline assignment: CDR1 MDHEN and CDR2 SYDVKM. Trimming cost V 6 bases and J 0 bases, with 9 bases left between them. The CDR3 sequence is CASSPFSSYNEQFF. CDR3 sequence (DNA): TGTGCCAGCAGCCCCTTTAGCTCCTACAATGAGCAGTTCTTC.